The rows below give T cell receptor beta chains drawn from one sample of a study of blood T cell repertoires in COVID-19. Clones were read by immunoSEQ multiplex PCR, and TCRdb kept only the in-frame ones, dropping some. The table includes roughly 4,700 clones, roughly 90% detected once. The material sequenced was peripheral blood. These receptors were taken from a human donor in a cohort sampled during active COVID-19. CDR3s include the opening cysteine and the closing phenylalanine or tryptophan. Fields, in order: V gene, D gene, clone size, J gene, CDR3 protein, CDR3 DNA. The D gene is left open where the match is weak. Not every row has a clone size; where given, it reads once, few, many or a size class.

V gene: TRBV4-1; D gene: NA; clone size: NA; J gene: TRBJ1-5; CDR3 protein: CASSQGFARQSNQPQHF; CDR3 DNA: TGCGCCAGCAGCCAAGGGTTCGCGCGGCAAAGCAATCAGCCCCAGCATTTT
V gene: TRBV23-1; D gene: TRBD1; clone size: NA; J gene: TRBJ1-2; CDR3 protein: CASSPGGRGIEGYTF; CDR3 DNA: TGCGCCAGCAGTCCCGGGGGCAGGGGGATTGAGGGCTACACCTTC
V gene: TRBV7-2; D gene: NA; clone size: once; J gene: TRBJ2-5; CDR3 protein: CASSAAAQETQYF; CDR3 DNA: TGTGCCAGCAGCGCGGCAGCCCAAGAGACCCAGTACTTC
V gene: TRBV15; D gene: TRBD2; clone size: few; J gene: TRBJ2-1; CDR3 protein: CATTQTSGTELGYNEQFF; CDR3 DNA: TGTGCCACCACCCAGACTAGCGGGACAGAATTGGGTTACAATGAGCAGTTCTTC
V gene: TRBV29-1; D gene: NA; clone size: NA; J gene: TRBJ1-4; CDR3 protein: CSVEAGDEKLFF; CDR3 DNA: TGCAGCGTTGAAGCGGGGGATGAAAAACTGTTTTTT
V gene: TRBV30; D gene: TRBD1; clone size: NA; J gene: TRBJ1-5; CDR3 protein: CAWSVGQGSYSNQPQHF; CDR3 DNA: TGTGCCTGGAGTGTGGGACAGGGGTCCTATAGCAATCAGCCCCAGCATTTT
V gene: TRBV7-2; D gene: TRBD1; clone size: NA; J gene: TRBJ1-5; CDR3 protein: CASSLSRQGGGNQPQHF; CDR3 DNA: TGTGCCAGCAGCTTATCCCGACAGGGCGGCGGCAATCAGCCCCAGCATTTT
V gene: TRBV6-5; D gene: NA; clone size: NA; J gene: TRBJ1-1; CDR3 protein: CASSYYGLLNEAFF; CDR3 DNA: TGTGCCAGCAGTTACTACGGACTGCTGAACGAAGCTTTCTTT
V gene: TRBV7-8; D gene: NA; clone size: NA; J gene: TRBJ2-5; CDR3 protein: CASSPLGQLQETQYF; CDR3 DNA: TGTGCCAGCAGCCCACTGGGACAACTCCAAGAGACCCAGTACTTC
V gene: TRBV30; D gene: TRBD1; clone size: NA; J gene: TRBJ1-4; CDR3 protein: CAWSVQGPNEKLFF; CDR3 DNA: TGTGCCTGGAGTGTACAGGGGCCAAATGAAAAACTGTTTTTT
V gene: TRBV6-5; D gene: TRBD1; clone size: NA; J gene: TRBJ1-1; CDR3 protein: CASSYSGQGVGAFF; CDR3 DNA: TGTGCCAGCAGTTATTCCGGACAGGGGGTAGGAGCTTTCTTT
V gene: TRBV6-5; D gene: TRBD2; clone size: NA; J gene: TRBJ2-7; CDR3 protein: CASSSHTLSGRYEQYF; CDR3 DNA: TGTGCCAGCAGTTCCCACACTCTGAGCGGGAGGTACGAGCAGTACTTC
V gene: TRBV24-1; D gene: TRBD1; clone size: NA; J gene: TRBJ1-1; CDR3 protein: CATSDPKGASTEAFF; CDR3 DNA: TGTGCCACCAGTGATCCAAAGGGGGCTAGCACTGAAGCTTTCTTT
V gene: TRBV12-3/TRBV12-4; D gene: NA; clone size: NA; J gene: TRBJ2-1; CDR3 protein: CASSPQSYNEQFF; CDR3 DNA: TGTGCCAGCAGTCCCCAGTCCTACAATGAGCAGTTCTTC
V gene: TRBV28; D gene: NA; clone size: NA; J gene: TRBJ1-3; CDR3 protein: CASSFRGNTIYF; CDR3 DNA: TGTGCCAGCAGTTTTCGTGGAAACACCATATATTTT
V gene: TRBV28; D gene: TRBD1; clone size: large; J gene: TRBJ1-2; CDR3 protein: CASYPGGTGGIDGYTF; CDR3 DNA: TGTGCCAGCTATCCAGGGGGGACAGGGGGAATCGATGGCTACACCTTC
V gene: TRBV4-3; D gene: NA; clone size: NA; J gene: TRBJ2-2; CDR3 protein: CASSQDRGYAGELFF; CDR3 DNA: TGCGCCAGCAGCCAAGACAGGGGTTACGCCGGGGAGCTGTTTTTT
V gene: TRBV24-1; D gene: NA; clone size: NA; J gene: TRBJ2-5; CDR3 protein: CATRGSGQETQYF; CDR3 DNA: TGTGCCACCAGAGGCAGCGGCCAAGAGACCCAGTACTTC
V gene: TRBV10-3; D gene: TRBD2; clone size: NA; J gene: TRBJ2-3; CDR3 protein: CAISGLAGDTQYF; CDR3 DNA: TGTGCCATCAGCGGACTAGCGGGAGATACGCAGTATTTT
V gene: TRBV19; D gene: NA; clone size: NA; J gene: TRBJ1-5; CDR3 protein: CASSFTGLGQPQHF; CDR3 DNA: TGTGCCAGTAGTTTTACAGGGCTGGGGCAGCCCCAGCATTTT
V gene: TRBV12-5; D gene: TRBD1; clone size: NA; J gene: TRBJ2-7; CDR3 protein: CASGLVIGQGASYEQYF; CDR3 DNA: TGTGCTAGTGGTTTGGTCATAGGACAGGGGGCCTCCTACGAGCAGTACTTC
V gene: TRBV29-1; D gene: NA; clone size: NA; J gene: TRBJ2-3; CDR3 protein: CSVETESTDTQYF; CDR3 DNA: TGCAGCGTTGAGACAGAGAGCACAGATACGCAGTATTTT
V gene: TRBV3-1/TRBV3-2; D gene: NA; clone size: NA; J gene: TRBJ2-5; CDR3 protein: CASSFSFSETQYF; CDR3 DNA: TGTGCCAGCAGCTTTTCTTTCTCTGAGACCCAGTACTTC
V gene: TRBV21-1; D gene: NA; clone size: NA; J gene: TRBJ2-1; CDR3 protein: CASSKAGVNEQFF; CDR3 DNA: TGTGCCAGCAGCAAAGCGGGAGTCAATGAGCAGTTCTTC
V gene: TRBV28; D gene: NA; clone size: NA; J gene: TRBJ1-2; CDR3 protein: CASSSRIGYTF; CDR3 DNA: TGTGCCAGCAGTTCGAGGATCGGCTACACCTTC
V gene: TRBV30; D gene: NA; clone size: once; J gene: TRBJ1-1; CDR3 protein: CAWSKGTEAFF; CDR3 DNA: TGTGCCTGGAGTAAGGGGACTGAAGCTTTCTTT
V gene: TRBV5-1; D gene: TRBD1; clone size: NA; J gene: TRBJ2-7; CDR3 protein: CASRKGTGVNYEQYF; CDR3 DNA: TGCGCCAGCAGAAAGGGGACAGGAGTAAACTACGAGCAGTACTTC
V gene: TRBV14; D gene: NA; clone size: NA; J gene: TRBJ1-1; CDR3 protein: CASSQVRDTEAFF; CDR3 DNA: TGTGCCAGCAGCCAAGTCAGGGACACTGAAGCTTTCTTT
V gene: TRBV4-1; D gene: TRBD1; clone size: NA; J gene: TRBJ1-2; CDR3 protein: CASSRTGDGYTF; CDR3 DNA: TGCGCCAGCAGCCGGACAGGGGATGGCTACACCTTC
V gene: TRBV6-4; D gene: NA; clone size: NA; J gene: TRBJ2-2; CDR3 protein: CASRQEGRSGELFF; CDR3 DNA: TGTGCCAGCAGGCAGGAGGGTCGGTCCGGGGAGCTGTTTTTT
V gene: TRBV5-6; D gene: NA; clone size: NA; J gene: TRBJ2-7; CDR3 protein: CASSSRRLSEQYF; CDR3 DNA: TGTGCCAGCAGCTCCCGGCGGCTTTCGGAGCAGTACTTC
V gene: TRBV6-1; D gene: TRBD1; clone size: NA; J gene: TRBJ2-4; CDR3 protein: CASSEAQGAGAKNIQYF; CDR3 DNA: TGTGCCAGCAGTGAAGCGCAGGGGGCGGGAGCCAAAAACATTCAGTACTTC
V gene: TRBV20-1; D gene: NA; clone size: NA; J gene: TRBJ1-1; CDR3 protein: CSASTGLNTEAFF; CDR3 DNA: TGCAGTGCTAGTACAGGATTGAACACTGAAGCTTTCTTT
V gene: TRBV28; D gene: NA; clone size: NA; J gene: TRBJ2-5; CDR3 protein: CASSLPAGIQETQYF; CDR3 DNA: TGTGCCAGCAGTCTCCCGGCAGGGATCCAAGAGACCCAGTACTTC
V gene: TRBV11-2; D gene: NA; clone size: NA; J gene: TRBJ2-7; CDR3 protein: CASSLIQGNEQYF; CDR3 DNA: TGTGCCAGCAGCCTAATACAGGGTAACGAGCAGTACTTC
V gene: TRBV11-2; D gene: NA; clone size: NA; J gene: TRBJ1-1; CDR3 protein: CASSLGQGLAFF; CDR3 DNA: TGTGCCAGCAGCTTAGGGCAGGGCCTGGCTTTCTTT
V gene: TRBV28; D gene: TRBD1; clone size: NA; J gene: TRBJ1-4; CDR3 protein: CASSQDRAGVGEKLFF; CDR3 DNA: TGTGCCAGCAGCCAGGACAGGGCAGGGGTTGGGGAAAAACTGTTTTTT
V gene: TRBV5-4; D gene: TRBD2; clone size: NA; J gene: TRBJ2-1; CDR3 protein: CASSPSGGYNEQFF; CDR3 DNA: TGTGCCAGCAGCCCCTCGGGAGGCTACAATGAGCAGTTCTTC
V gene: TRBV10-3; D gene: TRBD1; clone size: NA; J gene: TRBJ1-2; CDR3 protein: CATATGSYGYTF; CDR3 DNA: TGTGCCACAGCGACAGGGAGCTATGGCTACACCTTC
V gene: TRBV6-6; D gene: TRBD1; clone size: NA; J gene: TRBJ2-6; CDR3 protein: CASSPRRDRVSGANVLTF; CDR3 DNA: TGTGCCAGCAGTCCCAGAAGGGACAGGGTCTCTGGGGCCAACGTCCTGACTTTC
V gene: TRBV30; D gene: TRBD1; clone size: NA; J gene: TRBJ1-1; CDR3 protein: CAWTRGDRASTEAFF; CDR3 DNA: TGTGCCTGGACCCGGGGGGACAGGGCTAGCACTGAAGCTTTCTTT
V gene: TRBV11-2; D gene: TRBD2; clone size: NA; J gene: TRBJ2-1; CDR3 protein: CASSPGLAGSGGLLGEQFF; CDR3 DNA: TGTGCCAGCAGCCCGGGACTAGCGGGATCGGGTGGCCTTCTGGGTGAGCAGTTCTTC
V gene: TRBV7-2; D gene: NA; clone size: few; J gene: TRBJ1-5; CDR3 protein: CASSLGAGQGPQHF; CDR3 DNA: TGTGCCAGCAGCTTAGGAGCTGGCCAGGGGCCCCAGCATTTT
V gene: TRBV11-2; D gene: NA; clone size: once; J gene: TRBJ1-6; CDR3 protein: CASSLLRNSPLHF; CDR3 DNA: TGTGCCAGCAGCTTATTGAGGAATTCACCCCTCCACTTT
V gene: TRBV5-1; D gene: TRBD1; clone size: NA; J gene: TRBJ1-2; CDR3 protein: CASSLASGTADGYTF; CDR3 DNA: TGCGCCAGCAGCTTGGCTTCCGGGACAGCGGATGGCTACACCTTC
V gene: TRBV2; D gene: NA; clone size: NA; J gene: TRBJ2-5; CDR3 protein: CASSETGVMGETQYF; CDR3 DNA: TGTGCCAGCAGTGAGACCGGGGTGATGGGAGAGACCCAGTACTTC
V gene: TRBV7-2; D gene: NA; clone size: NA; J gene: TRBJ1-5; CDR3 protein: CASSPDGNSNQPQHF; CDR3 DNA: TGTGCCAGCAGCCCGGACGGGAATAGCAATCAGCCCCAGCATTTT
V gene: TRBV7-8; D gene: NA; clone size: NA; J gene: TRBJ1-1; CDR3 protein: CASSSGGVSTEAFF; CDR3 DNA: TGTGCCAGCAGCTCCGGGGGGGTAAGCACTGAAGCTTTCTTT
V gene: TRBV28; D gene: NA; clone size: NA; J gene: TRBJ2-6; CDR3 protein: CASSLATSSGANVLTF; CDR3 DNA: TGTGCCAGCAGTTTAGCGACCTCTTCAGGTGCCAACGTCCTGACTTTC